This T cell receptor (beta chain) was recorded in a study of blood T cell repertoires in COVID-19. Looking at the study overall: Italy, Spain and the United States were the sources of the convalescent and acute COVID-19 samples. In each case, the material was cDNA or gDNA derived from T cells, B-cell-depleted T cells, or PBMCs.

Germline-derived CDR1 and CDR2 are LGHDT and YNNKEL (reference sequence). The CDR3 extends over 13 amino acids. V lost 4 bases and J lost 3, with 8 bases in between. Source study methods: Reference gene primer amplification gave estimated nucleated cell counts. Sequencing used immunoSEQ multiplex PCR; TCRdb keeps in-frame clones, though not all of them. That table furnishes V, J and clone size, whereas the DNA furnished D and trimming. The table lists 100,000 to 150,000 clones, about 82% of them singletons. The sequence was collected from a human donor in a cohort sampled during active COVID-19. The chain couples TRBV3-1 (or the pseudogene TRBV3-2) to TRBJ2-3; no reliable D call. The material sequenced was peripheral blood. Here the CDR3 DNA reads TGTGCCAGCAGCCTAAGAGGAACAGATACGCAGTATTTT. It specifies CASSLRGTDTQYF.